Listed below are T cell receptor beta chains from one sample, sequenced in a study of cytomegalovirus exposure and HLA in healthy donors. Assay: immunoSEQ multiplex PCR; the TCRdb copy retains only in-frame clones and omits some. The data show about 140,000 clones, 55% to 80% seen once. Source material: PBMCs. The source of these receptors is a middle-aged woman in good health and CMV-seronegative. The CDR3 runs from the conserved cysteine through the conserved F or W.

J gene | V gene | CDR3 protein
TRBJ2-1 | TRBV9 | CASSPGQDSYNEQFF
TRBJ2-1 | TRBV4-1 | CASSQDTSGDPDNEQFF
TRBJ2-7 | TRBV13 | CASSSTMESYEQYF
TRBJ2-2 | TRBV7-9 | CASSGSETNTGELFF
TRBJ2-7 | TRBV5-6 | CASSLISGGRQEQYF
TRBJ1-1 | TRBV5-1 | CASSLTGGGTEAFF
TRBJ1-1 | TRBV6-1 | CASSGITGGTEAFF
TRBJ2-3 | TRBV4-3 | CASSQEAGTGGTDTQYF
TRBJ1-1 | TRBV5-1 | CASSPNERAEAFF
TRBJ2-3 | TRBV5-1 | CASSYRAGGTDTQYF
TRBJ1-2 | TRBV19 | CASSIIVGGLSGYTF
TRBJ1-1 | TRBV7-9 | CASRRDRGTEAFF
TRBJ1-6 | TRBV2 | CASRRQGNSPLHF
TRBJ1-1 | TRBV18 | CASSPTSTQGPEAFF
TRBJ2-3 | TRBV5-6 | CASSSGGRTDTQYF
TRBJ2-1 | TRBV4-1 | CASSQDPGAGGLSEQFF
TRBJ1-1 | TRBV5-1 | CASSLGTGLGTEAFF
TRBJ2-3 | TRBV25-1 | CASSGTVLTTDTQYF
TRBJ2-6 | TRBV10-3 | CAISDWTGGKEGVSGANVLTF
TRBJ2-7 | TRBV5-1 | CASSLGAGESYEQYF
TRBJ1-2 | TRBV4-1 | CASSTEPGQEIYGYTF
TRBJ2-1 | TRBV9 | CASSPERGLSNEQFF
TRBJ2-5 | TRBV18 | CASSPFVGETQYF
TRBJ2-2 | TRBV9 | CASAPRGANGELFF
TRBJ2-5 | TRBV6-5 | CASSYSSGGNQETQYF
TRBJ1-6 | TRBV6-6 | CASSSAENSPLHF
TRBJ1-2 | TRBV15 | CATSRGGTGEGYTF
TRBJ2-2 | TRBV9 | CASSVDSGELFF
TRBJ1-1 | TRBV28 | CASREIQGNTEAFF
TRBJ1-2 | TRBV6-5 | CASSYSVPVCGYTF
TRBJ1-2 | TRBV6-5 | CASSYRQGQNYGYTF
TRBJ1-1 | TRBV10-3 | CAISEGRANTEAFF
TRBJ1-1 | TRBV5-5 | CASTVNTEAFF
TRBJ1-5 | TRBV19 | CASSIREEYQPQHF
TRBJ1-2 | TRBV28 | CASSHPQRGHGYTF
TRBJ2-2 | TRBV4-3 | CASSHPGQDNTGELFF
TRBJ1-1 | TRBV6-6 | CASSYPTGQGPEAFF
TRBJ2-3 | TRBV7-9 | CASSPPPTQVSDTQYF
TRBJ1-5 | TRBV29-1 | CSIQGADQPQHF
TRBJ2-5 | TRBV4-2 | CASSRGTPTGETQYF
TRBJ1-6 | TRBV11-2 | CASSLSTGVNSPLHF
TRBJ1-2 | TRBV5-4 | CASSSGAGYTF
TRBJ2-1 | TRBV11-2 | CASSVVQGAGYNEQFF
TRBJ2-5 | TRBV10-3 | CAISEGAETQYF
TRBJ2-5 | TRBV7-2 | CASSSYGVQETQYF
TRBJ2-5 | TRBV19 | CASSMGQAETQYF
TRBJ2-1 | TRBV4-1 | CASSRGSSGGGYNEQFF
TRBJ1-1 | TRBV10-3 | CAISESETGVDTEAFF
TRBJ1-1 | TRBV2 | CASREPTAMNTEAFF
TRBJ2-1 | TRBV9 | CASSVFRGEQFF
TRBJ2-6 | TRBV4-1 | CASSQGRPLSGANVLTF
TRBJ1-1 | TRBV7-9 | CSSSLGSGTGRRSTEAFF
TRBJ2-1 | TRBV4-1 | CASSPLAGGAYNEQFF
TRBJ1-1 | TRBV4-3 | CASSQANPGGTEAFF